What follows describes a single T cell receptor (beta chain). The antigen is unknown. V was pared by 1 base and J by 1 base, with 7 bases between. This CDR3 is built from 14 residues. Germline loops: CDR1 SEHNR, CDR2 FQNEAQ (reference sequence). These data are taken from a study of cytomegalovirus exposure and HLA in healthy donors. There were likely unrecorded immune exposures, though donors were nominally healthy when sampled. PCR used 60 Vbeta primers and 13 Jbeta primers. Source study methods: A later analysis tallied roughly 77 million unique TCR beta chains, about 11 million of them shared. Assay used: immunoSEQ multiplex PCR; TCRdb lists only in-frame clones, some missing. The DNA gave D and trimming, while V, J and clone size come from that table. The repertoire table contains 77,000 or so clones. Study results and caveats: A later analysis appeared to link common viral pathogens to several of the most significant clusters.

The V gene is TRBV7-9, the J gene TRBJ1-1; D is unresolved. Input material: PBMCs. The TCR comes from a man aged 25-45 years in good health and CMV-seronegative. CDR3 DNA sequence: TGTGCCAGCAGCTTAGTACAATCGAACACTGAAGCTTTCTTT. Its protein is CASSLVQSNTEAFF.